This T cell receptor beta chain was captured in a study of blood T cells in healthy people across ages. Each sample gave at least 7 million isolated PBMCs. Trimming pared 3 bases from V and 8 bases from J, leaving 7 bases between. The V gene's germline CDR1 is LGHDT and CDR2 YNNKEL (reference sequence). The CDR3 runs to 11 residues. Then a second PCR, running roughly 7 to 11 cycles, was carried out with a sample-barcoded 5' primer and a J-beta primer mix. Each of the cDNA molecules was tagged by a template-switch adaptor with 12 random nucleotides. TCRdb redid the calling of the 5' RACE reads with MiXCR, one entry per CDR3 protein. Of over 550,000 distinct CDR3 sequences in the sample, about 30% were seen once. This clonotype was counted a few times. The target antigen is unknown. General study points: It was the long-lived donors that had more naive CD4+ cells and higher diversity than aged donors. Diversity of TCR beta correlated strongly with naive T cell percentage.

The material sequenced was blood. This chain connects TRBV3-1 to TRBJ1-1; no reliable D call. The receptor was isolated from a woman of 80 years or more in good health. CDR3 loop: CASSQREEAFF. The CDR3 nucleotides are TGTGCCAGCAGCCAGAGGGAGGAAGCTTTCTTT.